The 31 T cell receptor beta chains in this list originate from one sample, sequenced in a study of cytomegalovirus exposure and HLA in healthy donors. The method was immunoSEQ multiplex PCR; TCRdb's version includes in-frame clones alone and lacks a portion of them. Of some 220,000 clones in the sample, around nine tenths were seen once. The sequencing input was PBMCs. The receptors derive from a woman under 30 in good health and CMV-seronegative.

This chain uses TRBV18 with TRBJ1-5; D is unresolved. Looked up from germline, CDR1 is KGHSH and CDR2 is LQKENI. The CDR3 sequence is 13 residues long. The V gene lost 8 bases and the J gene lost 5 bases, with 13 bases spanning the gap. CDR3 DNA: TGTGCCAGCACTAATCTCGGGGATCAGCCCCAGCATTTT. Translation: CASTNLGDQPQHF.

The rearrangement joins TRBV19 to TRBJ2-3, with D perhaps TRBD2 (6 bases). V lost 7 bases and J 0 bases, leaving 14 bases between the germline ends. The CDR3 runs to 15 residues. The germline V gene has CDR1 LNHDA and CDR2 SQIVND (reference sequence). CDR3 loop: CASKVVAESTDTQYF. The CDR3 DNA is TGTGCCAGTAAAGTAGTAGCGGAGAGCACAGATACGCAGTATTTT.

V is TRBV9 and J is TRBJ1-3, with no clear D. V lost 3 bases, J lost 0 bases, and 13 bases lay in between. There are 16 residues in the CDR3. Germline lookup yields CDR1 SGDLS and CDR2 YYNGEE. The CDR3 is CASSAPHVSSGNTIYF. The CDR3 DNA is TGTGCCAGCAGCGCCCCTCACGTCAGCTCTGGAAACACCATATATTTT.

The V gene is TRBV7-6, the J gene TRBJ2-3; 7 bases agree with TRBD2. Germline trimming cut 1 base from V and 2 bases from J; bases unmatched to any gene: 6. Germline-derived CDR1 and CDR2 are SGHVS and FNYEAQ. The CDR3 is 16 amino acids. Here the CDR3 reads CASSLVAAGLTDTQYF. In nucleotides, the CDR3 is TGTGCCAGCAGCTTAGTAGCAGCGGGGCTCACAGATACGCAGTATTTT.

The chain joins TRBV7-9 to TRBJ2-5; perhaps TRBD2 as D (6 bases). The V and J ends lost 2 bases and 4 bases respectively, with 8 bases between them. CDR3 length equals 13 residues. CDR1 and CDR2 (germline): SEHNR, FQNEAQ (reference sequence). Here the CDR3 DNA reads TGTGCCAGCAGCTTACCAGCGGGAGAGACCCAGTACTTC. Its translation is CASSLPAGETQYF.

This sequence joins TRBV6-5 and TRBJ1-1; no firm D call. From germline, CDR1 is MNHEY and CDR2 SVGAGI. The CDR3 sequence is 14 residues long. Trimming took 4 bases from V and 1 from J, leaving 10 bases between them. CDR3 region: CASSSRQRNTEAFF. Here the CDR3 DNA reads TGTGCCAGCAGTTCCCGGCAGCGGAACACTGAAGCTTTCTTT.

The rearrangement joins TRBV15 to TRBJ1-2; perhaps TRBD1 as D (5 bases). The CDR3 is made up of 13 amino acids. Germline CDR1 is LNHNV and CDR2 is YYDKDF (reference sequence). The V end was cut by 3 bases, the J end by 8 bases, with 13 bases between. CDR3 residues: CATSSVQGSGYTF. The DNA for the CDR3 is TGTGCCACCAGCAGCGTCCAGGGTTCGGGCTACACCTTC.

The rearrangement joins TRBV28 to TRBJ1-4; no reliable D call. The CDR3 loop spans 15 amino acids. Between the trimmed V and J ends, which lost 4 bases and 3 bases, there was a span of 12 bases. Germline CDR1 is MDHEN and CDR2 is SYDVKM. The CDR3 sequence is CASSSQGGANEKLFF. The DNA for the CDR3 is TGTGCCAGCAGTTCCCAAGGCGGGGCTAATGAAAAACTGTTTTTT.

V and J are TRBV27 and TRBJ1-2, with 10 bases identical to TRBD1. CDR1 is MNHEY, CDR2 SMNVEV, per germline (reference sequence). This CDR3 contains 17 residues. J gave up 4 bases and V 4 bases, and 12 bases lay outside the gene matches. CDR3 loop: CASSSRTGTGATYGYTF. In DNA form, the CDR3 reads TGTGCCAGCAGTTCTAGAACCGGGACAGGGGCCACCTATGGCTACACCTTC.

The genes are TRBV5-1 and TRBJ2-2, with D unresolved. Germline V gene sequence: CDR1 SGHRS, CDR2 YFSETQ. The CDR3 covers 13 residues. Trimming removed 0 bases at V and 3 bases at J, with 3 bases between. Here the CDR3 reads CASSLEHTGELFF. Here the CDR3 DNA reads TGCGCCAGCAGCTTGGAGCACACCGGGGAGCTGTTTTTT.

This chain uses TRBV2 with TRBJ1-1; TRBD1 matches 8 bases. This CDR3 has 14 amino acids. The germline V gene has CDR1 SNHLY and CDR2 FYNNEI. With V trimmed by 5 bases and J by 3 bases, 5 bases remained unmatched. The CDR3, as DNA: TGTGCCAGCAGTTTCAGGGGGCCGGACACTGAAGCTTTCTTT. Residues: CASSFRGPDTEAFF. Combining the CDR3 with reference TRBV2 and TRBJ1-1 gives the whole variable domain EPEVTQTPSHQVTQMGQEVILRCVPISNHLYFYWYRQILGQKVEFLVSFYNNEISEKSEIFDDQFSVERPDGSNFTLKIRSTKLEDSAMYFCASSFRGPDTEAFFGQGTRLTVV.

The CDR3 bases are TGTGCCAGCAGTTTATCGGGCCCCACCGGGGAGCTGTTTTTT. Translating it yields CASSLSGPTGELFF. The chain uses TRBV27 and TRBJ2-2; D uncertain. The CDR3 has 14 residues. Trimming took 0 bases from V and 4 from J, leaving 6 bases between them. Germline CDR1 MNHEY, CDR2 SMNVEV (reference sequence).

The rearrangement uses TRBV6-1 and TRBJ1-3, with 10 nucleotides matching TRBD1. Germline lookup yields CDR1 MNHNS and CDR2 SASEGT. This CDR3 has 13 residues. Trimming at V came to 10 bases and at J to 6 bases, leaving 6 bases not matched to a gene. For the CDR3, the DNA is TGTGCCACCGGGACAGGGGCAGTAAACACCATATATTTT. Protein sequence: CATGTGAVNTIYF.

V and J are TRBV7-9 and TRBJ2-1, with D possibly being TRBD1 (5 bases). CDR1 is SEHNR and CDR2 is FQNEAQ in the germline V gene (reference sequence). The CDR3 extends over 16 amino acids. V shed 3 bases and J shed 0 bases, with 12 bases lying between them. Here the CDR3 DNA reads TGTGCCAGCAGCTTGGGGCAGGCGAGCTCCTACAATGAGCAGTTCTTC. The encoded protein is CASSLGQASSYNEQFF. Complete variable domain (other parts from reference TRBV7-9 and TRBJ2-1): DTGVSQNPRHKITKRGQNVTFRCDPISEHNRLYWYRQTLGQGPEFLTYFQNEAQLEKSRLLSDRFSAERPKGSFSTLEIQRTEQGDSAMYLCASSLGQASSYNEQFFGPGTRLTVL.

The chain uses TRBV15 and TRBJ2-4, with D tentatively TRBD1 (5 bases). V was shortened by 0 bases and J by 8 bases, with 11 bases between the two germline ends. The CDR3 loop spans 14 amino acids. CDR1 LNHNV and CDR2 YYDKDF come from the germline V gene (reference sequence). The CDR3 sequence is CATSREGQSDIQYF. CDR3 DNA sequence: TGTGCCACCAGCAGAGAGGGGCAGTCCGACATTCAGTACTTC.

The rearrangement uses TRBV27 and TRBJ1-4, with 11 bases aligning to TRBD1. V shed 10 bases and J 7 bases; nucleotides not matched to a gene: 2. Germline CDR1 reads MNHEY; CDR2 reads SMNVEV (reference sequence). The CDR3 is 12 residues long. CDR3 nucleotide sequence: TGTGCCACGGGACAGGGGGGTGAAAAACTGTTTTTT. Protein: CATGQGGEKLFF. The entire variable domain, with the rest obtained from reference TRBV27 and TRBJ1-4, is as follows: EAQVTQNPRYLITVTGKKLTVTCSQNMNHEYMSWYRQDPGLGLRQIYYSMNVEVTDKGDVPEGYKVSRKEKRNFPLILESPSPNQTSLYFCATGQGGEKLFFGSGTQLSVL.

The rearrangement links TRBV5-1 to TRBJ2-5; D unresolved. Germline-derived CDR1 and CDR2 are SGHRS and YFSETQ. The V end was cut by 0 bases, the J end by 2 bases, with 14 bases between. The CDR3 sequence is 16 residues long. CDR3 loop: CASSLGGSRLQETQYF. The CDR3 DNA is TGCGCCAGCAGCTTGGGCGGCAGCCGACTGCAAGAGACCCAGTACTTC.

CDR3 nucleotides: TGTGCCAGCAGCTTAGCCGGGGGGACAGGGGTTACCGGGGAGCTGTTTTTT. Its protein product is CASSLAGGTGVTGELFF. The chain employs TRBV7-2 and TRBJ2-2; the match to TRBD1 covers 10 bases. The CDR3 runs 17 residues. V gave up 0 bases and J gave up 5 bases; unmatched junction bases: 6. Germline CDR1 and CDR2: SGHTA and FQGNSA.

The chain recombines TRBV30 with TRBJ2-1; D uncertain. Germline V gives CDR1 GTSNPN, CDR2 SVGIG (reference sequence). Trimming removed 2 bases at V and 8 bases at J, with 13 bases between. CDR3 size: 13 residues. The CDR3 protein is CAWSSRLAYEQFF. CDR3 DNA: TGTGCCTGGAGTTCGCGATTAGCCTATGAGCAGTTCTTC.

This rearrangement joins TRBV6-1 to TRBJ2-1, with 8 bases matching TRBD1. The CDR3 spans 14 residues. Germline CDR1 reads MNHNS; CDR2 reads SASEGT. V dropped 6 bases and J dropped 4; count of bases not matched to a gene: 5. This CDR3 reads CASSGRGRYNEQFF. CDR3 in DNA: TGTGCCAGCAGCGGCAGGGGGCGTTACAATGAGCAGTTCTTC.

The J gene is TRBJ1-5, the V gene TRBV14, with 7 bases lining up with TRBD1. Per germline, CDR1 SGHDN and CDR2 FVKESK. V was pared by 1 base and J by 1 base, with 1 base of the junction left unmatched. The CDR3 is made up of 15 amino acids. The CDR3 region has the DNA TGTGCCAGCAGCCAAGGGGGACAGAGCAATCAGCCCCAGCATTTT. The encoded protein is CASSQGGQSNQPQHF. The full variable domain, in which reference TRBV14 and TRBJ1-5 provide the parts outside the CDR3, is EAGVTQFPSHSVIEKGQTVTLRCDPISGHDNLYWYRRVMGKEIKFLLHFVKESKQDESGMPNNRFLAERTGGTYSTLKVQPAELEDSGVYFCASSQGGQSNQPQHFGDGTRLSIL.

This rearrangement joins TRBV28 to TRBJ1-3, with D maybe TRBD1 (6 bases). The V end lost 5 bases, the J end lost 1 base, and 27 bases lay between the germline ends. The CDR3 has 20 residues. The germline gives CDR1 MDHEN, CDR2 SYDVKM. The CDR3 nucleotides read TGTGCCAGCAGTCGGGCCGGACAGCAGCATTCCTCCCCTTCTGGAAACACCATATATTTT. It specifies CASSRAGQQHSSPSGNTIYF.

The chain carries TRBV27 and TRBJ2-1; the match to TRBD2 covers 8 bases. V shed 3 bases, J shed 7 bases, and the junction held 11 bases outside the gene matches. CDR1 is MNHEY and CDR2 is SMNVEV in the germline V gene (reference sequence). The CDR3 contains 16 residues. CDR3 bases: TGTGCCAGCAGTTTCCCCCGGGGGGGTGGTGGTAATGAGCAGTTCTTC. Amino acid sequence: CASSFPRGGGGNEQFF.

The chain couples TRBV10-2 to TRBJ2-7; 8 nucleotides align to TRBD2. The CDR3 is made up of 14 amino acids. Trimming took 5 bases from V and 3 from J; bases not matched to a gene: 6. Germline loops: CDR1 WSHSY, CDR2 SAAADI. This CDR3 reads CASSPGLGVYEQYF. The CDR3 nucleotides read TGCGCCAGCAGTCCGGGACTAGGGGTCTACGAGCAGTACTTC.

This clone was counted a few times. The CDR3 sequence is CASSWRGEWGYTF. CDR3 DNA sequence: TGTGCCAGCAGCTGGAGGGGCGAGTGGGGCTACACCTTC. The V and J genes are TRBV5-4 and TRBJ1-2; TRBD1 is a possible D gene (5 bases). From germline, CDR1 is SGHNT and CDR2 YYREEE (reference sequence). This CDR3 region has 13 residues. Between the trimmed V and J ends, which lost 3 bases and 8 bases, there was a span of 14 bases.

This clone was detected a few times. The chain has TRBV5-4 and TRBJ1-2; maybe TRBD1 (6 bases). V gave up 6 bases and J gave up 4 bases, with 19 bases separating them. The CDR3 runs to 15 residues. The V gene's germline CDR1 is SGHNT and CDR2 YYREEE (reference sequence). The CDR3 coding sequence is TGTGCCAGCACCCTAGGTCATGGACAGTCCTATGGCTACACCTTC. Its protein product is CASTLGHGQSYGYTF. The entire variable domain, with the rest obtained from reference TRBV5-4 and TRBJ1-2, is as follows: ETGVTQSPTHLIKTRGQQVTLRCSSQSGHNTVSWYQQALGQGPQFIFQYYREEENGRGNFPPRFSGLQFPNYSSELNVNALELDDSALYLCASTLGHGQSYGYTFGSGTRLTVV.

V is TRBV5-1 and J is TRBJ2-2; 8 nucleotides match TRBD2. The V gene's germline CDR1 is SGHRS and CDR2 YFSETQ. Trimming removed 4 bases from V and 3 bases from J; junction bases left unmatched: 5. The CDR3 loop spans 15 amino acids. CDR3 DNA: TGCGCCAGCAGCGTGGGAGCGGGAGACACCGGGGAGCTGTTTTTT. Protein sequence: CASSVGAGDTGELFF.

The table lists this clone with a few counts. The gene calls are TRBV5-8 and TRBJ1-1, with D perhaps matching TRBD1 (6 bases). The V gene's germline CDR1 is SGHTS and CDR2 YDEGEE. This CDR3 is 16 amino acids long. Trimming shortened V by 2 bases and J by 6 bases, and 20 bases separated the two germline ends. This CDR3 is CASSFMGAMIPAEAFF. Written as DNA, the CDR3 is TGTGCCAGCAGCTTTATGGGGGCCATGATCCCTGCTGAAGCTTTCTTT.

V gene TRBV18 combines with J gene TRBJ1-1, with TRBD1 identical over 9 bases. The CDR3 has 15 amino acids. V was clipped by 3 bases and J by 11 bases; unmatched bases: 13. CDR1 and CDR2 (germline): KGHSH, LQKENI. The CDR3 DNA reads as TGTGCCAGCTCACCCCCGGGACAGGGCCGTCCGTGGGCTTTCTTT. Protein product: CASSPPGQGRPWAFF.

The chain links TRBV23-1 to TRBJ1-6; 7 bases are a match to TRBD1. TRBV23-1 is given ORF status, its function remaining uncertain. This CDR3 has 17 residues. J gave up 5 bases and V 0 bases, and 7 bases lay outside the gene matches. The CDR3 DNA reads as TGCGCCAGCAGTCAATCCCTGCTCGGGACAGATAATTCACCCCTCCACTTT. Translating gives CASSQSLLGTDNSPLHF.

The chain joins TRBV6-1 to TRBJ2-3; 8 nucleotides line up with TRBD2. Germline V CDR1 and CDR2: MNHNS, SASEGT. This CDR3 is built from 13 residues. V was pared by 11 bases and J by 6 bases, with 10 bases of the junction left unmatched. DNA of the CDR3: TGTGCCGGCCTAGCGGGCCCGGGGGATACGCAGTATTTT. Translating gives CAGLAGPGDTQYF.